The entry below describes one TCR beta chain. Measured with immunoSEQ multiplex PCR; TCRdb has only the in-frame clones, and not every one. The sample has about 29,000 clones, 85% to 90% seen once. The data belong to a study of PD-L1 blockade in urothelial cancer. Study-wide background: Atezolizumab (1,200 mg intravenously every 3 weeks) began in 2014 for patients. Study patients had been treated with 0 to 3 previous chemotherapy regimens.

CDR3 size: 13 residues. The V end lost 6 bases, the J end lost 0 bases, and 9 bases lay between the germline ends. CDR1 and CDR2 (germline): MNHNS, SASEGT. Locally advanced or metastatic urothelial carcinoma affected the patients. The rearrangement joins TRBV6-1 to TRBJ2-7, with D maybe TRBD1 (6 bases). The clonotype comes from a man over 45 with urothelial cancer. The sequencing used PBMCs, collected around atezolizumab (anti-PD-L1) treatment. Written as DNA, the CDR3 is TGTGCCAGCAGGACAGGCACCTCCTACGAGCAGTACTTC. Its protein product is CASRTGTSYEQYF.